Sequencing of this TCR beta chain was carried out in a study of blood T cell repertoires in COVID-19. Study-level information: Researchers got acute and convalescent COVID-19 samples from the United States, Italy and Spain. Sources were T cells, B-cell-depleted T cells, or PBMCs; the material itself was cDNA or gDNA.

The assay was immunoSEQ multiplex PCR, and TCRdb's table has in-frame clones only and misses some. The sample carries under 200,000 clones, approximately 84% recorded once. Per the germline V gene, CDR1 is SGHTA and CDR2 is FQGNSA. The V and J ends lost 1 base and 7 bases, in that order; junction bases with no gene match: 8. This CDR3 has 15 amino acids. Participants were aged roughly 18 to 100 years from about two dozen US areas. Recovered status applied to Cohort 3 donors who had two consecutive negative PCRs. It also applied to those with clearance or with symptom resolution. Sequenced input: PBMCs or T cells enriched from blood (not recorded which). The chain carries TRBV7-2 and TRBJ2-3, with TRBD1 identical over 7 bases. This TCR was recovered from a man aged 45-65 years who had recovered from COVID-19. The CDR3: CASSLGARTGHTQYF. The DNA of the CDR3 is TGTGCCAGCAGCTTAGGCGCCCGGACAGGCCATACGCAGTATTTT.